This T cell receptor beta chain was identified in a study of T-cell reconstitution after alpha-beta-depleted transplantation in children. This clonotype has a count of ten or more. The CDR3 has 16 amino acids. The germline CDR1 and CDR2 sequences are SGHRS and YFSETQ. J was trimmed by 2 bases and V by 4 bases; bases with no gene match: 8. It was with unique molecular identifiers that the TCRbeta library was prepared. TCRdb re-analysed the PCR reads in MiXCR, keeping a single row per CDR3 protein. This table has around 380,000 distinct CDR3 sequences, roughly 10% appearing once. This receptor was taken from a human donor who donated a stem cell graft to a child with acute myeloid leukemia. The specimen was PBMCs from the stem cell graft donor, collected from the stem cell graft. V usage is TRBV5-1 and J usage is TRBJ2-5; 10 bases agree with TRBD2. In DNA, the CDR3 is TGCGCCAGCAGCGAAGGACTAGCGGATTATCAAGAGACCCAGTACTTC. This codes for CASSEGLADYQETQYF.